A single sample is the source of the 27 T cell receptor beta chains below, sequenced in a study of T-cell reconstitution after alpha-beta-depleted transplantation in children. Construction of the TCRbeta library involved unique molecular identifiers. TCRdb reanalysed the PCR reads using MiXCR and keeps one entry per CDR3 protein. The sample contains some 520,000 distinct CDR3 sequences, over 25% of which appear only once. The specimen comprised PBMCs from the stem cell graft donor, sampled from the stem cell graft. The receptors were gathered from a human donor who donated a stem cell graft to a child with aplastic anemia.

This clonotype was found many times. V gene TRBV12-3 or TRBV12-4 combines with J gene TRBJ1-1; TRBD1 agrees at 8 bases. The length of the CDR3 is 15 residues. V trimming: 0 bases; J trimming: 8 bases; junction bases outside the gene matches: 8. The CDR3 loop reads CASSLAGGQGREAFF. The CDR3 DNA reads TGTGCCAGCAGTTTAGCCGGAGGACAGGGCCGGGAAGCTTTCTTT.

The chain joins TRBV7-2 to TRBJ2-5, with TRBD2 matching over 12 bases. The CDR3 sequence is 19 residues long. Germline CDR1 SGHTA, CDR2 FQGNSA. V lost 0 bases, J lost 5 bases, and 13 bases stayed unmatched. This CDR3 is CASSLAPASGRAIGETQYF. In DNA form, the CDR3 reads TGTGCCAGCAGCTTAGCCCCAGCTAGCGGGAGGGCCATCGGGGAGACCCAGTACTTC. The whole variable domain, remainder taken from reference TRBV7-2 and TRBJ2-5, is GAGVSQSPSNKVTEKGKDVELRCDPISGHTALYWYRQSLGQGLEFLIYFQGNSAPDKSGLPSDRFSAERTGGSVSTLTIQRTQQEDSAVYLCASSLAPASGRAIGETQYFGPGTRLLVL.

This clonotype has ten or more counts. The chain links TRBV18 to TRBJ2-4, with 9 bases matching TRBD1. This CDR3 spans 15 amino acids. Germline lookup yields CDR1 KGHSH and CDR2 LQKENI. V was pared by 4 bases and J by 8 bases, with 9 bases of the junction left unmatched. The CDR3 DNA reads TGTGCCAGCTCACGTAGGACAGGGGAGTCGGACATTCAGTACTTC. It translates to CASSRRTGESDIQYF.

The chain combines TRBV7-9 with TRBJ2-1; perhaps TRBD2 as D (6 bases). There are 14 residues in the CDR3. V lost 4 bases and J lost 8, with 15 bases in between. Looked up from germline, CDR1 is SEHNR and CDR2 is FQNEAQ (reference sequence). This CDR3 is CASSSTGRGDEQFF. The CDR3, as DNA: TGTGCCAGCAGCTCGACCGGGCGGGGCGATGAGCAGTTCTTC.

This chain joins TRBV29-1 and TRBJ2-7, with 7 bases fitting TRBD1. The CDR3 length is 12 residues. CDR1 and CDR2 from the germline V gene are SQVTM and ANQGSEA. The trim removed 2 bases at V and 7 bases at J, leaving 5 bases unmatched. CDR3 sequence: CSVEFGTEEQYF. The CDR3 DNA sequence: TGCAGCGTTGAATTTGGGACAGAAGAGCAGTACTTC.

The rearrangement joins TRBV11-2 to TRBJ2-1; 10 bases fit TRBD2. Germline V gene lookup returns CDR1 SGHAT and CDR2 FQNNGV. CDR3 length: 21 amino acids. V dropped 1 base and J dropped 3; count of bases not matched to a gene: 18. Here the CDR3 DNA reads TGTGCCAGCAGCTTAGGGGACCGACTAGCGGGTGAAGGGAGAGGCTACAATGAGCAGTTCTTC. Residues: CASSLGDRLAGEGRGYNEQFF.

A few counts support this clonotype. The chain uses TRBV28 and TRBJ2-3; 8 bases match TRBD2. The length of the CDR3 is 13 residues. V shed 8 bases and J 4 bases; nucleotides not matched to a gene: 5. Germline-derived CDR1 and CDR2 are MDHEN and SYDVKM. CDR3 sequence: CASLAGGPDTQYF. CDR3 coding DNA: TGTGCCAGCCTTGCGGGAGGCCCAGATACGCAGTATTTT.

This chain connects TRBV20-1 to TRBJ2-7; 9 bases align to TRBD2. The CDR3 contains 14 residues. V lost 2 bases to trimming and J lost 7 bases; unmatched junction nucleotides: 9. Germline-derived CDR1 and CDR2 are DFQATT and SNEGSKA (reference sequence). CDR3 protein: CSARLAGPVGEQYF. CDR3 DNA sequence: TGCAGTGCTAGACTAGCGGGACCCGTGGGGGAGCAGTACTTC.

This rearrangement joins TRBV15 to TRBJ2-1, with 9 bases identical to TRBD2. Germline CDR1 is LNHNV and CDR2 is YYDKDF (reference sequence). The junction had 4 bases not matched to a gene; V was cut back by 0 bases and J by 7 bases. The CDR3 has 15 amino acids. The DNA of the CDR3 is TGTGCCACCAGCAGAGATCTCGGACTAGCGAATGAGCAGTTCTTC. Its protein is CATSRDLGLANEQFF.

The chain is built from TRBV20-1 and TRBJ1-1; TRBD1 aligns across 7 bases. V gave up 6 bases and J gave up 4 bases; unmatched junction bases: 8. This CDR3 spans 13 amino acids. Germline V gives CDR1 DFQATT, CDR2 SNEGSKA (reference sequence). This CDR3 is CSAQEGGGTEAFF. DNA of the CDR3: TGCAGTGCCCAAGAAGGGGGCGGCACTGAAGCTTTCTTT.

This clonotype has just one count. The rearrangement joins TRBV29-1 to TRBJ1-3, with a tentative D call TRBD1 (5 bases). The CDR3 totals 13 residues. Germline V gene lookup returns CDR1 SQVTM and CDR2 ANQGSEA. The V end lost 8 bases, the J end lost 1 base, and 12 bases lay between the germline ends. In nucleotides, the CDR3 is TGCAGCAGGGGAGTGGGTTCTGGAAACACCATATATTTT. Translation gives CSRGVGSGNTIYF.

This clonotype was detected a few times. The CDR3 DNA follows: TGTGCCAGCAGCTCCCGCGGGGGCGGGAGGTTTCGTGAGCAGTTCTTC. Its protein is CASSSRGGGRFREQFF. The chain employs TRBV7-8 and TRBJ2-1, with 8 bases matching TRBD2. With V trimmed by 4 bases and J by 9 bases, 14 bases remained unmatched. Germline lookup yields CDR1 SGHVS and CDR2 FQNEAQ. CDR3 length equals 16 residues.

V usage is TRBV6-1 and J usage is TRBJ2-5; D uncertain. V was cut by 3 bases and J by 4 bases, with 6 bases left in between. The CDR3 runs to 12 residues. Germline CDR1 MNHNS, CDR2 SASEGT. The chain's CDR3 is CASSEVGETQYF. Written as DNA, the CDR3 is TGTGCCAGCAGTGAGGTTGGAGAGACCCAGTACTTC.

The chain is built from TRBV5-1 and TRBJ2-7; D possibly corresponds to TRBD2 (5 bases). This CDR3 has 15 amino acids. Germline V gene lookup returns CDR1 SGHRS and CDR2 YFSETQ. The V end lost 5 bases, the J end lost 1 base, and 16 bases lay between the germline ends. The CDR3: CASSPGLESSYEQYF. In DNA form, the CDR3 reads TGCGCCAGCAGTCCGGGATTGGAGTCTTCCTACGAGCAGTACTTC.

This clonotype showed up just a few times. V usage is TRBV2 and J usage is TRBJ2-5; the match to TRBD2 covers 7 bases. V shed 3 bases, J shed 5 bases, and the junction held 15 bases outside the gene matches. The CDR3 has 17 residues. Germline V gene lookup returns CDR1 SNHLY and CDR2 FYNNEI. The CDR3 is CASSDELASGIGETQYF. As DNA, the CDR3 is TGTGCCAGCAGTGATGAGTTGGCTAGCGGAATCGGGGAGACCCAGTACTTC. Filled out from reference TRBV2 and TRBJ2-5, the complete variable domain reads EPEVTQTPSHQVTQMGQEVILRCVPISNHLYFYWYRQILGQKVEFLVSFYNNEISEKSEIFDDQFSVERPDGSNFTLKIRSTKLEDSAMYFCASSDELASGIGETQYFGPGTRLLVL.

Regarding this clonotype: Sequence at one end of the junction differs from germline and may be a read error. The chain carries TRBV6-1 and TRBJ1-4; unclear D gene. The CDR3 length is 13 residues. Per the germline V gene, CDR1 is MNHNS and CDR2 is SASEGT. CDR3 amino acids: CASRGAWGENLFF. The DNA of the CDR3 is TGTGCCAGCAGAGGCGCCTGGGGTGAAAACCTGTTTTTT.

The genes are TRBV7-9 and TRBJ1-5, with D unresolved. The CDR3 totals 14 residues. The V and J ends lost 3 bases and 6 bases respectively, with 12 bases between them. The germline CDR1 and CDR2 sequences are SEHNR and FQNEAQ (reference sequence). The CDR3 loop is CASSFEGLGQPQHF. CDR3 DNA sequence: TGTGCCAGCAGCTTCGAGGGCCTGGGTCAGCCCCAGCATTTT.

The chain uses TRBV30 and TRBJ2-1; 9 bases align to TRBD1. J gave up 10 bases and V 7 bases, and 8 bases lay outside the gene matches. Germline V gene lookup returns CDR1 GTSNPN and CDR2 SVGIG (reference sequence). This CDR3 is built from 12 residues. The CDR3 here is CAYATGGGEQFF. DNA of the CDR3: TGTGCCTACGCAACAGGGGGCGGGGAGCAGTTCTTC.

The CDR3 coding sequence is TGTGCCAGCAGTTCCGGGACAGTCGGCTCGGGCTACACCTTC. Protein: CASSSGTVGSGYTF. This chain connects TRBV12-3 or TRBV12-4 to TRBJ1-2, with TRBD1 matching over 7 bases. The CDR3 is made up of 14 amino acids. V trimming: 4 bases; J trimming: 8 bases; junction bases outside the gene matches: 10.

This clonotype came up once. V usage is TRBV30 and J usage is TRBJ1-1, with TRBD1 matching over 8 bases. The V and J ends lost 4 bases and 1 base, in that order; junction bases with no gene match: 5. This CDR3 contains 14 residues. Germline V gene data show CDR1 as GTSNPN and CDR2 as SVGIG (reference sequence). The CDR3 DNA reads TGTGCCTGGACTCGAGGGACAGGGAACACTGAAGCTTTCTTT. Protein: CAWTRGTGNTEAFF.

V usage is TRBV12-3 or TRBV12-4 and J usage is TRBJ2-3; D is undetermined. The CDR3 loop spans 14 amino acids. V shed 3 bases and J shed 0 bases, with 7 bases lying between them. As DNA, the CDR3 is TGTGCCAGCAGTTTCTATGCTAGCACAGATACGCAGTATTTT. Protein product: CASSFYASTDTQYF.

CDR3 loop: CASESSVSYNEQFF. The CDR3 DNA is TGTGCCAGCGAATCTAGCGTATCCTACAATGAGCAGTTCTTC. The chain employs TRBV19 and TRBJ2-1; D perhaps matches TRBD2 (6 bases). The ends were cut back, 9 bases at V and 1 base at J, with 13 bases in the middle. Germline lookup yields CDR1 LNHDA and CDR2 SQIVND (reference sequence). The CDR3 length is 14 residues.

The gene calls are TRBV28 and TRBJ2-5, with D hard to call. Germline V gene data show CDR1 as MDHEN and CDR2 as SYDVKM. This CDR3 contains 13 residues. V was cut by 4 bases and J by 0 bases, with 6 bases left in between. The CDR3: CASSSRYQETQYF. The CDR3 DNA is TGTGCCAGCAGTTCCAGGTACCAAGAGACCCAGTACTTC. The full variable domain, with the rest looked up from reference TRBV28 and TRBJ2-5, is DVKVTQSSRYLVKRTGEKVFLECVQDMDHENMFWYRQDPGLGLRLIYFSYDVKMKEKGDIPEGYSVSREKKERFSLILESASTNQTSMYLCASSSRYQETQYFGPGTRLLVL.

The rearrangement joins TRBV7-9 to TRBJ2-7; tentative D call: TRBD1 (5 bases). The CDR3 is 16 residues long. CDR1 SEHNR and CDR2 FQNEAQ come from the germline V gene (reference sequence). The V gene lost 5 bases and the J gene lost 0 bases, with 17 bases spanning the gap. As DNA, the CDR3 is TGTGCCAGCAGCCAGCAAACAGGAGCCATCTCCTACGAGCAGTACTTC. Its protein product is CASSQQTGAISYEQYF.

The chain recombines TRBV18 with TRBJ1-5; no definite D call. This CDR3 comprises 13 residues. The V end lost 3 bases, the J end lost 4 bases, and 7 bases lay between the germline ends. Germline-derived CDR1 and CDR2 are KGHSH and LQKENI. In nucleotides, the CDR3 is TGTGCCAGCTCACCTGCCCGGAATCAGCCCCAGCATTTT. As protein: CASSPARNQPQHF. The full variable domain, in which reference TRBV18 and TRBJ1-5 provide the parts outside the CDR3, is NAGVMQNPRHLVRRRGQEARLRCSPMKGHSHVYWYRQLPEEGLKFMVYLQKENIIDESGMPKERFSAEFPKEGPSILRIQQVVRGDSAAYFCASSPARNQPQHFGDGTRLSIL.

V and J are TRBV9 and TRBJ2-7; D remains ambiguous. V gave up 2 bases and J gave up 6 bases, with 12 bases separating them. Germline CDR1 and CDR2: SGDLS and YYNGEE. This CDR3 comprises 13 residues. The CDR3 DNA reads TGTGCCAGCAGCGTTGTCCAGACGGGCGAGCAGTACTTC. As protein: CASSVVQTGEQYF.

This rearrangement joins TRBV29-1 to TRBJ1-1; TRBD1 matches 8 bases. Germline lookup yields CDR1 SQVTM and CDR2 ANQGSEA. J was trimmed by 0 bases and V by 4 bases; bases with no gene match: 4. This CDR3 contains 14 residues. The CDR3 loop is CSVVTGGLNTEAFF. The CDR3 DNA reads as TGCAGCGTTGTCACAGGGGGATTGAACACTGAAGCTTTCTTT.